The 13 T cell receptor beta chains below all came from one sample that was sequenced in a study of CD8 T cells in Susac syndrome. With random hexamers, reverse transcription was performed on about 0.45 to 1 ug of RNA. Each CDR3 protein is one row after TCRdb ran MiXCR on the immunoSEQ multiplex PCR reads. Among approximately 170,000 distinct CDR3 sequences listed, about 90% were seen once. The sequencing input was CD4+ T cells from PBMCs. These receptors all come from a human donor in good health.

The chain couples TRBV3-1 to TRBJ1-4, with D unclear. V gave up 3 bases and J gave up 8 bases, with 13 bases separating them. The CDR3 has 14 amino acids. CDR1 and CDR2 (germline): LGHDT, YNNKEL (reference sequence). The CDR3 nucleotides are TGTGCCAGCAGCCAGGGCCTCTATAAGGAAAAACTGTTTTTT. Amino acid sequence: CASSQGLYKEKLFF.

The genes are TRBV20-1 and TRBJ2-7, with TRBD2 matching over 14 bases. Trimming took 1 base from V and 3 from J; bases not matched to a gene: 2. The germline V gene encodes CDR1 DFQATT and CDR2 SNEGSKA (reference sequence). The CDR3 covers 15 residues. This CDR3 reads CSARGGTSGSYEQYF. Written as DNA, the CDR3 is TGCAGTGCTAGAGGCGGGACTAGCGGGAGCTACGAGCAGTACTTC.

The chain is built from TRBV20-1 and TRBJ2-7; no definite D call. From germline, CDR1 is DFQATT and CDR2 SNEGSKA (reference sequence). The V gene lost 2 bases and the J gene lost 0 bases, with 2 bases spanning the gap. The CDR3 consists of 11 residues. CDR3 DNA: TGCAGTGCTAGACTCTCCTACGAGCAGTACTTC. It translates to CSARLSYEQYF.

The V gene is TRBV7-3, the J gene TRBJ2-1; 7 nucleotides agree with TRBD1. The length of the CDR3 is 16 residues. V dropped 4 bases and J dropped 2; count of bases not matched to a gene: 8. Per the germline V gene, CDR1 is SGHTA and CDR2 is FQGTGA. The CDR3 sequence: CASSSGGQRPYNEQFF. CDR3 in DNA: TGTGCCAGCAGCTCAGGGGGACAGCGTCCCTACAATGAGCAGTTCTTC. Looking up the rest from reference TRBV7-3 and TRBJ2-1 gives the full variable domain: GAGVSQTPSNKVTEKGKYVELRCDPISGHTALYWYRQSLGQGPEFLIYFQGTGAADDSGLPNDRFFAVRPEGSVSTLKIQRTERGDSAVYLCASSSGGQRPYNEQFFGPGTRLTVL.

This CDR3 reads CATSDSGANYEQYF. Here the CDR3 DNA reads TGTGCCACCAGTGATTCGGGGGCCAACTACGAGCAGTACTTC. The chain joins TRBV24-1 to TRBJ2-7, with D perhaps matching TRBD1 or TRBD2 (6 bases each). V lost 2 bases to trimming and J lost 3 bases, with 10 bases between them. The CDR3 is 14 amino acids. Germline lookup yields CDR1 KGHDR and CDR2 SFDVKD.

The V gene is TRBV18, the J gene TRBJ2-7; D is perhaps TRBD1 (5 bases). The V and J ends lost 1 base and 2 bases respectively, with 9 bases between them. The CDR3 runs to 14 residues. Germline loops: CDR1 KGHSH, CDR2 LQKENI. The CDR3 loop reads CASSPLAGTYEQYF. The CDR3 DNA is TGTGCCAGCTCACCACTTGCAGGGACCTACGAGCAGTACTTC.

CDR3 coding DNA: TGTGCCAGCAGTGAAGTGGCAGGGAGACGCACCGGGGAGCTGTTTTTT. Protein sequence: CASSEVAGRRTGELFF. This sequence joins TRBV6-1 and TRBJ2-2; the D call may be TRBD1 or TRBD2 (5 bases each). The germline gives CDR1 MNHNS, CDR2 SASEGT. Trimming took 1 base from V and 4 from J, leaving 13 bases between them. The CDR3 length is 16 residues.

The chain joins TRBV6-5 to TRBJ2-7; 9 nucleotides align to TRBD1. V gave up 3 bases and J gave up 4 bases; unmatched junction bases: 4. Germline-derived CDR1 and CDR2 are MNHEY and SVGAGI. There are 14 residues in the CDR3. The chain's CDR3 is CASSYGTGKYEQYF. The CDR3 DNA follows: TGTGCCAGCAGTTATGGGACAGGGAAGTACGAGCAGTACTTC.

The genes are TRBV20-1 and TRBJ1-3; D is perhaps TRBD1 (6 bases). The CDR3 extends over 14 amino acids. Germline CDR1 is DFQATT and CDR2 is SNEGSKA (reference sequence). V gave up 6 bases and J gave up 0 bases, with 12 bases separating them. CDR3 loop: CSAPGELSGNTIYF. In DNA form, the CDR3 reads TGCAGTGCCCCAGGGGAGCTCTCTGGAAACACCATATATTTT.

This clonotype came up once. J is TRBJ2-5 and V is TRBV7-3; no clear D gene. There are 13 residues in the CDR3. Trimming took 8 bases from V and 3 from J, leaving 13 bases between them. The germline CDR1 and CDR2 sequences are SGHTA and FQGTGA. DNA for the CDR3: TGTGCCAGCTCCTCCAGCCGAGAAGAGACCCAGTACTTC. Residues: CASSSSREETQYF.

V usage is TRBV5-1 and J usage is TRBJ2-1; TRBD1 aligns across 8 bases. V was pared by 1 base and J by 7 bases, with 13 bases of the junction left unmatched. Germline CDR1 reads SGHRS; CDR2 reads YFSETQ. CDR3 length equals 17 residues. CDR3: CASSLSVRGRVLNEQFF. The CDR3 DNA is TGCGCCAGCAGCTTGTCGGTCAGGGGGCGCGTTCTGAATGAGCAGTTCTTC.

The genes are TRBV5-1 and TRBJ2-7, with D tentatively TRBD2 (5 bases). V lost 1 base to trimming and J lost 3 bases, with 23 bases between them. Germline CDR1 SGHRS, CDR2 YFSETQ. The CDR3 has 18 amino acids. CDR3 protein: CASSLNGPLESHSYEQYF. CDR3 in DNA: TGCGCCAGCAGCTTGAATGGGCCACTAGAGAGCCATAGCTACGAGCAGTACTTC.

The rearrangement links TRBV2 to TRBJ2-7; TRBD1 matches at 7 bases. The CDR3 has 14 amino acids. Germline V gene sequence: CDR1 SNHLY, CDR2 FYNNEI. The V gene end was trimmed by 6 bases and the J gene end by 3 bases; junction bases not matched to a gene: 8. CDR3 DNA: TGTGCCAGCAGGGTAGACAGGGTGAGCTACGAGCAGTACTTC. As protein: CASRVDRVSYEQYF.